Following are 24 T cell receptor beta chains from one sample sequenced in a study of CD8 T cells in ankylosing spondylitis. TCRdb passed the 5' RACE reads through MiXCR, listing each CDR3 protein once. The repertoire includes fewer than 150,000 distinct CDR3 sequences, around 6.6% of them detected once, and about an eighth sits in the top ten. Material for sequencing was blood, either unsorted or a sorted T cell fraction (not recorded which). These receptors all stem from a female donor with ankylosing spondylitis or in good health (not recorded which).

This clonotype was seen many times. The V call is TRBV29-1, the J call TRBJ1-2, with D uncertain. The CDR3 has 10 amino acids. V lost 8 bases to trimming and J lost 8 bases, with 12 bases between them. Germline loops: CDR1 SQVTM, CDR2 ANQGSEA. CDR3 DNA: TGCAGCACAGACATCCGCGGCTACACCTTC. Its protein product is CSTDIRGYTF.

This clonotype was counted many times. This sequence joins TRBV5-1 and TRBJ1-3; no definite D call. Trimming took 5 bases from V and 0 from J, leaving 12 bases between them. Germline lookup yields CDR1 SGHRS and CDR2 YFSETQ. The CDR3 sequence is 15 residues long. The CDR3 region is CASRRDTSSGNTIYF. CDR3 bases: TGCGCCAGCAGGCGAGACACCAGCTCTGGAAACACCATATATTTT.

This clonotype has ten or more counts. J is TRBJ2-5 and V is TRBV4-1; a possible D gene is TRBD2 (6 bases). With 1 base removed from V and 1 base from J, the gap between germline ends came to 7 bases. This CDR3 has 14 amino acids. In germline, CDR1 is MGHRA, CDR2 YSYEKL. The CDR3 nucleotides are TGCGCCAGCAGCCAAGCGGGAGCCCAAGAGACCCAGTACTTC. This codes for CASSQAGAQETQYF.

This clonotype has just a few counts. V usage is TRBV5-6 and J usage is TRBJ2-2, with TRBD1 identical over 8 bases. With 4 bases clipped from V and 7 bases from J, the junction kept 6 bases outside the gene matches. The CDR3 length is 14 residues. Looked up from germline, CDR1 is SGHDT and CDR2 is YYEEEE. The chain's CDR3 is CASSRAGGSGELFF. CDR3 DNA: TGTGCCAGCAGCCGGGCAGGGGGCAGCGGGGAGCTGTTTTTT. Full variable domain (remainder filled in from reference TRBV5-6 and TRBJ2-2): DAGVTQSPTHLIKTRGQQVTLRCSPKSGHDTVSWYQQALGQGPQFIFQYYEEEERQRGNFPDRFSGHQFPNYSSELNVNALLLGDSALYLCASSRAGGSGELFFGEGSRLTVL.

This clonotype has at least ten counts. CDR3 sequence: CSATVGGNYGYTF. As DNA, the CDR3 is TGCAGTGCTACCGTGGGGGGGAACTATGGCTACACCTTC. This chain joins TRBV20-1 and TRBJ1-2; a weak D match, TRBD1 (5 bases). The CDR3 is made up of 13 amino acids. Trimming took 4 bases from V and 2 from J, leaving 11 bases between them. The V gene's germline CDR1 is DFQATT and CDR2 SNEGSKA (reference sequence).

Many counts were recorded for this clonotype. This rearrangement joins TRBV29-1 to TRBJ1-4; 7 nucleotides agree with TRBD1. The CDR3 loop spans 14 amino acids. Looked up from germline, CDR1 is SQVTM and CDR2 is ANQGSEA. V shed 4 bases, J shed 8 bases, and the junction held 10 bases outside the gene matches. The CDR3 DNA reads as TGCAGCGTTGGCCCCAGGGGGGCGCGGGAAAAACTGTTTTTT. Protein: CSVGPRGAREKLFF.

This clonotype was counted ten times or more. The CDR3 region is CASSPGGRQPQHF. The CDR3 region has the DNA TGTGCCAGCAGCCCAGGGGGACGGCAGCCCCAGCATTTT. J is TRBJ1-5 and V is TRBV6-2 or TRBV6-3, with 7 bases lining up with TRBD1. The CDR3 is made up of 13 amino acids. Germline V gene lookup returns CDR1 MNHEY and CDR2 SVGEGT. With 6 bases clipped from V and 7 bases from J, the junction kept 6 bases outside the gene matches.

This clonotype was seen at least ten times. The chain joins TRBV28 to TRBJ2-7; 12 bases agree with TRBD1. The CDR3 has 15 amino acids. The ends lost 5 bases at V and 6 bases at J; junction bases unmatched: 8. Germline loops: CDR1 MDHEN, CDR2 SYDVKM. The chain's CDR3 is CASSPVRDRGREQYF. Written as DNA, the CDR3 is TGTGCCAGCAGTCCCGTCCGGGACAGGGGGCGCGAGCAGTACTTC.

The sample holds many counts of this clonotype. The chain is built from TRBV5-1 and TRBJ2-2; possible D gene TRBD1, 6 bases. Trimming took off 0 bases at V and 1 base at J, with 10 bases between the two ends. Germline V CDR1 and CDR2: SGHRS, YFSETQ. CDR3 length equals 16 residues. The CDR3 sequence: CASSLGTVQNTGELFF. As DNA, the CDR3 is TGCGCCAGCAGCTTGGGGACAGTGCAGAACACCGGGGAGCTGTTTTTT.

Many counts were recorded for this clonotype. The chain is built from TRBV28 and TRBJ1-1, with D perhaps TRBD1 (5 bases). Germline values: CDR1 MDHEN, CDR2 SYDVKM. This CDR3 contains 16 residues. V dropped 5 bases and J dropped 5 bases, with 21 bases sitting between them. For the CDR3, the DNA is TGTGCCAGCAGTCAAAACCCCCGCAGGGATCGAACTGAAGCTTTCTTT. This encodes CASSQNPRRDRTEAFF.

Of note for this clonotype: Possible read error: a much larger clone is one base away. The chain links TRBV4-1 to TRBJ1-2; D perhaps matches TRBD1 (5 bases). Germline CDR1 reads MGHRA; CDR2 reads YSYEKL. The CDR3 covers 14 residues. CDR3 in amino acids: CASRQTGGTHGHTF. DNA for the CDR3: TGCGCCAGCAGGCAAACCGGGGGGACTCATGGCCACACCTTC.

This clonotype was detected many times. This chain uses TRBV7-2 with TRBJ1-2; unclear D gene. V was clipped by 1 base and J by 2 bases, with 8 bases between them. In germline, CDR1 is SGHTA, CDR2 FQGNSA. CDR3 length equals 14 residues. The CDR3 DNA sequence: TGTGCCAGCAGCTTAGGCTCTGCGAACTATGGCTACACCTTC. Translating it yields CASSLGSANYGYTF.

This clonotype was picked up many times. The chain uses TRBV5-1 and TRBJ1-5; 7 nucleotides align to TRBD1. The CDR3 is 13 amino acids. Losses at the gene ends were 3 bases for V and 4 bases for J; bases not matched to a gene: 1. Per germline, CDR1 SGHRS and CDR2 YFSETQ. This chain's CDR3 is CASSWGQNQPQHF. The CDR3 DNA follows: TGCGCCAGCAGCTGGGGACAGAATCAGCCCCAGCATTTT. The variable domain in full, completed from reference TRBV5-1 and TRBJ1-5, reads KAGVTQTPRYLIKTRGQQVTLSCSPISGHRSVSWYQQTPGQGLQFLFEYFSETQRNKGNFPGRFSGRQFSNSRSEMNVSTLELGDSALYLCASSWGQNQPQHFGDGTRLSIL.

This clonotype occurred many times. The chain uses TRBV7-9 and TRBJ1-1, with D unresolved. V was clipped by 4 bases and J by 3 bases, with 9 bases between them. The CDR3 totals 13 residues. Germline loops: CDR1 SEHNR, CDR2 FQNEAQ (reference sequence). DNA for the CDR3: TGTGCCAGCAGCTCGAACGGGTACACTGAAGCTTTCTTT. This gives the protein CASSSNGYTEAFF. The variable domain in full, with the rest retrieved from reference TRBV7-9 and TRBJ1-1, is DTGVSQNPRHKITKRGQNVTFRCDPISEHNRLYWYRQTLGQGPEFLTYFQNEAQLEKSRLLSDRFSAERPKGSFSTLEIQRTEQGDSAMYLCASSSNGYTEAFFGQGTRLTVV.

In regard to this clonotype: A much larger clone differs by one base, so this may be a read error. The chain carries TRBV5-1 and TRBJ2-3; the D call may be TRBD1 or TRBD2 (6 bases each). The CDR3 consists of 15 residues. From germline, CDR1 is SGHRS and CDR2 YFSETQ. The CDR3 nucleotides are TGCACCAGCAGCTTTAGGGGGACTAGCACAGATACGCAGTATTTT. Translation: CTSSFRGTSTDTQYF.

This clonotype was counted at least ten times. The CDR3 bases are TGTGCCAGCAGCTTAGTTTCAGGGAAGGAACAGCCCCAGCATTTT. Protein: CASSLVSGKEQPQHF. This rearrangement joins TRBV7-2 to TRBJ1-5, with D tentatively TRBD1 (5 bases). Germline values: CDR1 SGHTA, CDR2 FQGNSA. Deletions cut 1 base from V and 7 bases from J, with 14 bases between. There are 15 residues in the CDR3.

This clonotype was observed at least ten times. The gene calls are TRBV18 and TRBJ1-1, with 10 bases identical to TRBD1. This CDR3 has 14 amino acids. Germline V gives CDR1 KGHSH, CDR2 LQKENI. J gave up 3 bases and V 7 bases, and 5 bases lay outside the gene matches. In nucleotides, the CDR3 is TGTGCCAGCTTAGCCGGGACAGGGGACACTGAAGCTTTCTTT. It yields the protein CASLAGTGDTEAFF. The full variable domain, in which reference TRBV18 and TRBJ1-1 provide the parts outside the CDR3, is NAGVMQNPRHLVRRRGQEARLRCSPMKGHSHVYWYRQLPEEGLKFMVYLQKENIIDESGMPKERFSAEFPKEGPSILRIQQVVRGDSAAYFCASLAGTGDTEAFFGQGTRLTVV.

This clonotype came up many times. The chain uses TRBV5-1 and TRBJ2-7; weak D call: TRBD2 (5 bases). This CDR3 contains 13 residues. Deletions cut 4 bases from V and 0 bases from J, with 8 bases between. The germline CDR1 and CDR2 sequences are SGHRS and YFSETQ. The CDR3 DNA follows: TGCGCCAGCAGCACCGGGGACTCCTACGAGCAGTACTTC. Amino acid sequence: CASSTGDSYEQYF.

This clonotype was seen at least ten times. Written as DNA, the CDR3 is TGCAGCGTTCCCCTAACTAGGGGGTTTTACAATGAGCAGTTCTTC. Its protein product is CSVPLTRGFYNEQFF. The chain links TRBV29-1 to TRBJ2-1; tentative D call: TRBD1 (6 bases). CDR1 and CDR2 (germline): SQVTM, ANQGSEA. The CDR3 spans 15 residues. V was trimmed by 5 bases and J by 4 bases, leaving 18 bases between them.

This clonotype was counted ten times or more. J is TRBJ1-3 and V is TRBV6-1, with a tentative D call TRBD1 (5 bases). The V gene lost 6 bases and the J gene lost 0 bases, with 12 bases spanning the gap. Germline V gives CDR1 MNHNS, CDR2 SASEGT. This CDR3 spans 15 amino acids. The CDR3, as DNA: TGTGCCAGCAGACCAGAGGGGAACTCTGGAAACACCATATATTTT. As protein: CASRPEGNSGNTIYF.

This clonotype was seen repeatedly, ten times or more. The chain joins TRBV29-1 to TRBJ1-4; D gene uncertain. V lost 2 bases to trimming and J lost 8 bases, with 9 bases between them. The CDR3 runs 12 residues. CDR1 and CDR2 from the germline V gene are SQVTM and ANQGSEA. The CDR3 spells CSVELSDEKLFF. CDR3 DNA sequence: TGCAGCGTTGAACTATCGGACGAAAAACTGTTTTTT.

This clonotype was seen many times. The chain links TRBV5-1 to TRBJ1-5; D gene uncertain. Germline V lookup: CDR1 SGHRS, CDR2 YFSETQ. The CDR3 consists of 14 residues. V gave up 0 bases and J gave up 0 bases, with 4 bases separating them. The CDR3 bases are TGCGCCAGCAGCTTGGGTCCTAGCAATCAGCCCCAGCATTTT. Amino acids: CASSLGPSNQPQHF.

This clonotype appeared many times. The CDR3: CASSPGASGGYNEQFF. The CDR3 nucleotides read TGTGCCAGCAGCCCAGGGGCTAGCGGGGGGTACAATGAGCAGTTCTTC. This chain uses TRBV27 with TRBJ2-1; 11 nucleotides align to TRBD2. The germline V gene has CDR1 MNHEY and CDR2 SMNVEV (reference sequence). After removal of 6 bases from V and 4 bases from J, the junction contained 8 bases not matched to a gene. The CDR3 sequence is 16 residues long.

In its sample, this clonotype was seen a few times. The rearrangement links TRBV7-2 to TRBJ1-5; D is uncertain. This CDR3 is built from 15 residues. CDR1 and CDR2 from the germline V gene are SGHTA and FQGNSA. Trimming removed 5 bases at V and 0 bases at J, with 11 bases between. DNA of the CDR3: TGTGCCAGCAGCCCCCCGGCGGTTAGCAATCAGCCCCAGCATTTT. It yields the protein CASSPPAVSNQPQHF.